This TCR beta chain was identified in a study of CD8+CD57+ T cells in acquired aplastic anemia (dated by TCRdb to 2016 to 2019). Background for the entire study: DNA extracted from sorted CD4+ and CD8+ cells had a mean of roughly 3 ug, with a range of about 0.18 to 27.4 ug. CD8+CD57+ expansion was defined as a frequency above the mean frequency observed in healthy subjects.

TCR beta VDJ combination and CDR3 sequence profiling used genomic DNA as the template. TCR repertoire sequencing was run on an Illumina HiSeq 2000. The published analysis was carried out like this. TRBV/TRBJ rearrangement plots, CDR3 size and DJ length profiles, and Simpson's diversity index were used to assess repertoires. The most abundant DNA sequence in the deep sequencing data was taken as the immunodominant clone. CDR3 amino acid sequences were checked for sharing between subjects and were compared against published repertoires and the VDJdb database. Starting from the raw public reads, TCRdb applied fastp trimming at Q25, assembled clones with MiXCR and retained in-frame beta chains. Each entry merges the rows of one CDR3 protein and shows their most common DNA and genes. Here the V and J calls rest on TCRdb's processing, not on the authors' analysis. The sample data list hundreds of thousands of distinct CDR3 sequences, and 25% to 40% of these were observed just once. The ten largest clones capture 0.8% to 0.85% of the sample.

The germline V gene (reference sequence) sets CDR1 to LNHDA and CDR2 to SQIVND. The cysteine opens and the phenylalanine closes a CDR3 of 15 amino acids. Only the CDR3 DNA stays, 45 bases, in frame from base 1. V is cut back by 1 base and J by 7 bases, with 5 bases in the junction unmatched. Comment on this clonotype: Its antigen target is currently unknown. Nothing much larger sits one base from this clone, and base qualities are not available.

General conclusions and limits of the study: Around 30 CD8+ CDR3 sequences were found to be shared between patients and controls, but these sequences appeared to be highly expressed in patients and within the immunodominant clones of the patients. Between patients and healthy controls, no significant difference in CD8+ Simpson's diversity was found (P=0.060).

Flow cytometry had shown CD8+CD57+ cell expansion in the patients selected for sequencing. Severe acquired aplastic anemia was diagnosed in all patients according to International Study of Aplastic Anemia and Agranulocytosis and Camitta criteria. Patients had received no therapy at the time of blood sampling. In this study, sorted CD4+ and CD8+ T cells from the blood of healthy subjects and of severe aplastic anemia patients had their TCR repertoires deep-sequenced. Patients were enrolled in the USA under clinicaltrials.gov protocols 00001620, 01623167, 00001397, 00071045, 00081523 and 00961064. Ficoll-Paque density gradient centrifugation was used to isolate peripheral blood mononuclear cells. Before DNA extraction, CD4+ and CD8+ T cells were sorted with FACS or magnetic beads.

Sequencing was done on a sample of sorted CD4+, CD8+, or CD8+CD57+ T cells (not recorded which) from PBMCs. The chain links TRBV19 with TRBJ1-2; a stretch of 11 junction bases matches TRBD1. The source of this sequence is a human donor with aplastic anemia. The CDR3 here reads CASSIGRDRGTGYTF. Here is the DNA: TGTGCCAGTAGTATAGGCCGGGACAGGGGGACTGGCTACACCTTC.